One and the same sample provided the 27 T cell receptor beta chains below, sequenced in a study of cytomegalovirus exposure and HLA in healthy donors. In the PCR, 60 Vbeta and 13 Jbeta primers were used. Assay: immunoSEQ multiplex PCR; the TCRdb copy retains only in-frame clones and omits some. The sample lists approximately 200,000 clones, around 86% occurring once. The sample comprised PBMCs. The source of these receptors is a woman in her forties or fifties in good health and CMV-seropositive.

The V call is TRBV15, the J call TRBJ1-3; TRBD1 aligns across 7 bases. The germline CDR1 and CDR2 sequences are LNHNV and YYDKDF (reference sequence). This CDR3 contains 15 residues. J was trimmed by 0 bases and V by 6 bases; bases with no gene match: 5. The CDR3 is CATSRDSSSGNTIYF. CDR3 coding DNA: TGTGCCACCAGTAGGGACAGTAGCTCTGGAAACACCATATATTTT. Full variable domain (remainder filled in from reference TRBV15 and TRBJ1-3): DAMVIQNPRYQVTQFGKPVTLSCSQTLNHNVMYWYQQKSSQAPKLLFHYYDKDFNNEADTPDNFQSRRPNTSFCFLDIRSPGLGDTAMYLCATSRDSSSGNTIYFGEGSWLTVV.

The V gene is TRBV30, the J gene TRBJ2-2; a possible D gene is TRBD2 (6 bases). CDR1 is GTSNPN, CDR2 SVGIG, per germline (reference sequence). The CDR3 covers 15 residues. Between the trimmed V and J ends, which lost 0 bases and 6 bases, there was a span of 14 bases. In DNA, the CDR3 is TGTGCCTGGAGTGTGAGGAGGGGATCGGCCGGGGAGCTGTTTTTT. Amino acids: CAWSVRRGSAGELFF.

The genes are TRBV7-9 and TRBJ2-4; 8 bases fit TRBD1. The CDR3 runs 16 residues. Germline-derived CDR1 and CDR2 are SEHNR and FQNEAQ (reference sequence). The J segment lost 1 base and the V segment lost 6 bases, leaving 8 bases of the junction unmatched. This chain's CDR3 is CASSVQGASAKNIQYF. CDR3 sequence (DNA): TGTGCCAGCAGTGTGCAGGGGGCTTCGGCCAAAAACATTCAGTACTTC. Supplemented by reference TRBV7-9 and TRBJ2-4, the full variable domain reads DTGVSQNPRHKITKRGQNVTFRCDPISEHNRLYWYRQTLGQGPEFLTYFQNEAQLEKSRLLSDRFSAERPKGSFSTLEIQRTEQGDSAMYLCASSVQGASAKNIQYFGAGTRLSVL.

The V gene is TRBV20-1, the J gene TRBJ2-1; a weak D match, TRBD1 (5 bases). The CDR3 runs to 10 residues. Germline V CDR1 and CDR2: DFQATT, SNEGSKA (reference sequence). CDR3 coding DNA: TGCAGCGCAGGGCCTAATGAGCAGTTCTTC. This encodes CSAGPNEQFF.

This clone has only one observation. The rearrangement joins TRBV18 to TRBJ1-1, with TRBD1 as a possible D gene (5 bases). From germline, CDR1 is KGHSH and CDR2 LQKENI. V lost 2 bases and J lost 0, with 10 bases in between. The CDR3 loop spans 15 amino acids. CDR3 residues: CASSPGAGMNTEAFF. CDR3 DNA: TGTGCCAGCTCACCAGGGGCAGGCATGAACACTGAAGCTTTCTTT.

The chain carries TRBV28 and TRBJ2-7; TRBD1 agrees at 7 bases. This CDR3 is built from 14 residues. Germline lookup yields CDR1 MDHEN and CDR2 SYDVKM. V lost 4 bases, J lost 4 bases, and 7 bases stayed unmatched. CDR3 amino acids: CASSSDRTGYEQYF. CDR3 sequence (DNA): TGTGCCAGCAGTTCGGACCGGACAGGATACGAGCAGTACTTC.

The chain employs TRBV6-6 and TRBJ2-1; 13 bases agree with TRBD2. The CDR3 runs to 16 residues. Germline V gene lookup returns CDR1 MNHNY and CDR2 SVGAGI (reference sequence). V shed 6 bases and J 4 bases; nucleotides not matched to a gene: 6. The DNA of the CDR3 is TGTGCCAGCAGGCTCGGGACTAGCGGGAATTACAATGAGCAGTTCTTC. This encodes CASRLGTSGNYNEQFF.

The rearrangement joins TRBV5-6 to TRBJ2-7; 7 positions agree with TRBD2. The CDR3 runs 16 residues. Germline CDR1 is SGHDT and CDR2 is YYEEEE. V gave up 4 bases and J gave up 1 base; unmatched junction bases: 11. The CDR3 region is CASSRRELLPSYEQYF. As DNA, the CDR3 is TGTGCCAGCAGCCGGCGGGAGCTTCTCCCTTCCTACGAGCAGTACTTC. Filled out from reference TRBV5-6 and TRBJ2-7, the complete variable domain reads DAGVTQSPTHLIKTRGQQVTLRCSPKSGHDTVSWYQQALGQGPQFIFQYYEEEERQRGNFPDRFSGHQFPNYSSELNVNALLLGDSALYLCASSRRELLPSYEQYFGPGTRLTVT.

J is TRBJ1-5 and V is TRBV19, with TRBD1 as a possible D gene (5 bases). V dropped 3 bases and J dropped 9 bases, with 15 bases sitting between them. This CDR3 has 14 residues. Germline lookup yields CDR1 LNHDA and CDR2 SQIVND (reference sequence). CDR3 loop: CASSITGARRPQHF. CDR3 bases: TGTGCCAGTAGTATTACAGGTGCCCGTCGGCCCCAGCATTTT.

The DNA for the CDR3 is TGCGCCAGCAGCCAGGCTAGCGGGGGGAGAGACACCGGGGAGCTGTTTTTT. It specifies CASSQASGGRDTGELFF. The gene calls are TRBV5-1 and TRBJ2-2; 11 bases line up with TRBD2. The CDR3 length is 17 residues. After removal of 4 bases from V and 3 bases from J, the junction contained 8 bases not matched to a gene. Germline loops: CDR1 SGHRS, CDR2 YFSETQ.

The chain recombines TRBV5-6 with TRBJ2-2; 10 nucleotides agree with TRBD1. The germline V gene has CDR1 SGHDT and CDR2 YYEEEE. V trimming: 3 bases; J trimming: 6 bases; junction bases outside the gene matches: 2. CDR3 length equals 14 residues. The CDR3 DNA follows: TGTGCCAGCAGCTCAGGACAGGGGGCCGGGGAGCTGTTTTTT. Protein sequence: CASSSGQGAGELFF.

V is TRBV2 and J is TRBJ2-3; 11 bases agree with TRBD2. Trimming at V came to 8 bases and at J to 6 bases, leaving 1 base not matched to a gene. Per germline, CDR1 SNHLY and CDR2 FYNNEI. The CDR3 extends over 12 amino acids. The CDR3 loop is CASGLAGDTQYF. The CDR3 bases are TGTGCCAGCGGACTAGCGGGCGATACGCAGTATTTT.

This clone was seen only a few times. The chain uses TRBV6-6 and TRBJ2-7; D gene unclear. Germline CDR1 reads MNHNY; CDR2 reads SVGAGI (reference sequence). The V end was cut by 4 bases, the J end by 0 bases, with 13 bases between. The CDR3 totals 15 residues. The CDR3 coding sequence is TGTGCCAGCAGTTGGCCAGGCCAAAGCTCCTACGAGCAGTACTTC. Translating gives CASSWPGQSSYEQYF.

Only one count was recorded for this clone. The chain couples TRBV6-6 to TRBJ2-3; D perhaps matches TRBD1 (6 bases). Between the trimmed V and J ends, which lost 9 bases and 2 bases, there was a span of 12 bases. This CDR3 contains 13 residues. The germline V gene encodes CDR1 MNHNY and CDR2 SVGAGI (reference sequence). The CDR3 DNA reads as TGTGCCAGTTGGGACACAGACACAGATACGCAGTATTTT. Translation gives CASWDTDTDTQYF.

This chain links TRBV28 with TRBJ2-3; D possibly corresponds to TRBD1 (5 bases). The CDR3 loop spans 15 amino acids. Between the trimmed V and J ends, which lost 2 bases and 0 bases, there was a span of 9 bases. CDR1 MDHEN and CDR2 SYDVKM come from the germline V gene. The CDR3 region is CASSLGARSTDTQYF. The CDR3, as DNA: TGTGCCAGCAGTTTAGGGGCTCGCAGCACAGATACGCAGTATTTT.

The genes are TRBV15 and TRBJ2-4, with D possibly TRBD1 on 5 matching bases. This CDR3 has 17 residues. Germline V gives CDR1 LNHNV, CDR2 YYDKDF (reference sequence). With 0 bases removed from V and 0 bases from J, the gap between germline ends came to 12 bases. CDR3 coding DNA: TGTGCCACCAGCAGAGATCGGAGACAGCTAGCCAAAAACATTCAGTACTTC. Its translation is CATSRDRRQLAKNIQYF.

About this clone: In the same sample, other DNA sequences code for this CDR3. The V call is TRBV6-5, the J call TRBJ1-1; D is unresolved. Trimming stripped 0 bases from V and 1 base from J, with 6 bases between. Germline assignment: CDR1 MNHEY and CDR2 SVGAGI. The CDR3 is 14 residues long. CDR3 region: CASSYSPGNTEAFF. The CDR3, as DNA: TGTGCCAGCAGTTACTCTCCGGGGAACACTGAAGCTTTCTTT.

The V and J genes are TRBV2 and TRBJ2-7; 8 nucleotides line up with TRBD1. Germline V gives CDR1 SNHLY, CDR2 FYNNEI. With 7 bases clipped from V and 2 bases from J, the junction kept 7 bases outside the gene matches. The CDR3 has 14 amino acids. The CDR3, as DNA: TGTGCCAGCATGGAACAGGGGGACACCTACGAGCAGTACTTC. This sequence encodes CASMEQGDTYEQYF.

This clone was picked up a small number of times. The chain carries TRBV5-1 and TRBJ2-7; the D gene is possibly TRBD2 (6 bases). V gave up 0 bases and J gave up 6 bases, with 16 bases separating them. This CDR3 has 15 residues. Germline CDR1 reads SGHRS; CDR2 reads YFSETQ. The CDR3 coding sequence is TGCGCCAGCAGCTTGGTCATCGGGAGTAAGGGCGAGCAGTACTTC. As protein: CASSLVIGSKGEQYF.

The J gene is TRBJ2-1, the V gene TRBV11-3; 9 nucleotides agree with TRBD2. V shed 4 bases, J shed 8 bases, and the junction held 6 bases outside the gene matches. This CDR3 is built from 14 residues. Per the germline V gene, CDR1 is SGHNT and CDR2 is YENEEA. Here the CDR3 reads CASSSGLASYEQFF. CDR3 bases: TGTGCCAGCAGCTCTGGACTAGCGAGCTATGAGCAGTTCTTC.

For the CDR3, the DNA is TGTGCCTCACGACTAGCGGGATCAGATACGCAGTATTTT. It specifies CASRLAGSDTQYF. This rearrangement joins TRBV6-4 to TRBJ2-3; 11 bases match TRBD2. Germline CDR1 and CDR2: MRHNA and SNTAGT. With V trimmed by 11 bases and J by 4 bases, 5 bases remained unmatched. The CDR3 covers 13 residues.

Details on this clone: One end of the junction varies from germline; a read error may be responsible. V gene TRBV7-9 combines with J gene TRBJ2-7; no clear D gene. The length of the CDR3 is 12 residues. From germline, CDR1 is SEHNR and CDR2 FQNEAQ (reference sequence). CDR3 amino acids: CSSSLFGAEQYF. The CDR3 DNA reads as TGTTCCAGCAGCTTATTTGGAGCCGAGCAGTACTTC.

A single count supports this clone. The junction departs from the called germline gene at one end, perhaps through a read error. V gene TRBV11-2 combines with J gene TRBJ2-2; 7 nucleotides align to TRBD1. The CDR3 totals 17 residues. CDR1 and CDR2 from the germline V gene are SGHAT and FQNNGV. CDR3 in DNA: TGTGCCGGCAGCACGTTTTGGGACAGTATGAACACCGGGGAGCTGTTTTTT. Its translation: CAGSTFWDSMNTGELFF.

The V and J genes are TRBV28 and TRBJ2-7, with D perhaps TRBD1 (5 bases). Looked up from germline, CDR1 is MDHEN and CDR2 is SYDVKM. CDR3 length equals 13 residues. The V end lost 5 bases, the J end lost 7 bases, and 15 bases lay between the germline ends. This CDR3 reads CASSHLGAREQYF. CDR3 coding DNA: TGTGCCAGCAGTCACCTTGGGGCAAGAGAGCAGTACTTC.

The rearrangement uses TRBV7-2 and TRBJ2-1; 9 bases fit TRBD2. The CDR3 loop spans 15 amino acids. Germline loops: CDR1 SGHTA, CDR2 FQGNSA. V lost 4 bases to trimming and J lost 7 bases; unmatched junction nucleotides: 8. CDR3 nucleotide sequence: TGTGCCAGCAGCTGGACAGAGCGGGGGGTAAATGAGCAGTTCTTC. Protein: CASSWTERGVNEQFF.

The rearrangement joins TRBV27 to TRBJ1-6; a possible D gene is TRBD1 (6 bases). The CDR3 sequence is 12 residues long. The V gene's germline CDR1 is MNHEY and CDR2 SMNVEV (reference sequence). V lost 4 bases to trimming and J lost 14 bases, with 12 bases between them. As DNA, the CDR3 is TGTGCCAGCAGTTACGACAGGCGTACCCTCCACTTT. Its protein product is CASSYDRRTLHF.

J is TRBJ2-1 and V is TRBV7-6, with 7 bases lining up with TRBD2. In germline, CDR1 is SGHVS, CDR2 FNYEAQ. This CDR3 is 15 amino acids long. V trimming: 1 base; J trimming: 3 bases; junction bases outside the gene matches: 3. The CDR3 sequence is CASSLGGRGYNEQFF. CDR3 coding DNA: TGTGCCAGCAGCTTAGGAGGGAGGGGCTACAATGAGCAGTTCTTC.